These 8 T cell receptor beta chains originate from one sample sequenced in a study of a mutant IDH1 vaccine in newly diagnosed glioma. The time point was: week 5, during vaccination. In every dose of vaccine, 300 ug of mutant IDH1 20-mer peptide was given alongside topical imiquimod. Only in-frame clones appear in the TCRdb table, and some are missing; sequencing was by immunoSEQ multiplex PCR. The profile covers about 40,000 clones, with roughly 92% appearing a single time and over 2% taken by the ten largest. Their antigens remain unidentified. This specimen was PBMCs, taken from a glioma patient whose treatment included an IDH1 peptide vaccine. These receptors all stem from a man aged 45 to 65 with glioma.

The V and J genes are TRBV29-1 and TRBJ2-3; D uncertain. CDR1 and CDR2 from the germline V gene are SQVTM and ANQGSEA. The CDR3 extends over 13 amino acids. V gave up 4 bases and J gave up 4 bases, with 12 bases separating them. The CDR3 loop is CSVVGYGADTQYF. The CDR3 nucleotides are TGCAGCGTTGTTGGGTATGGTGCAGATACGCAGTATTTT.

V usage is TRBV4-2 and J usage is TRBJ2-2; a weak D match, TRBD2 (6 bases). CDR3 length: 15 residues. V was pared by 2 bases and J by 6 bases, with 13 bases between. Germline V lookup: CDR1 LGHNA, CDR2 YNFKEQ. The CDR3 region has the DNA TGTGCCAGCAGCCAACCTCACGGGGGAGCCGGGGAGCTGTTTTTT. Residues: CASSQPHGGAGELFF.

The V gene is TRBV5-4, the J gene TRBJ2-2, with a tentative D call TRBD2 (7 bases). V lost 2 bases to trimming and J lost 4 bases, with 18 bases between them. Per the germline V gene, CDR1 is SGHNT and CDR2 is YYREEE (reference sequence). The CDR3 has 17 residues. CDR3 DNA sequence: TGTGCCAGCAGCTTTGGTCGAGGGGGGGCCGGCACCGGGGAGCTGTTTTTT. Its protein is CASSFGRGGAGTGELFF.

V is TRBV27 and J is TRBJ1-4, with 8 bases identical to TRBD1. After removal of 2 bases from V and 7 bases from J, the junction contained 12 bases not matched to a gene. Per germline, CDR1 MNHEY and CDR2 SMNVEV (reference sequence). The CDR3 spans 17 residues. The CDR3 coding sequence is TGTGCCAGCAGTTTAGGGTCTCTACAGGGGGTGGGTGAAAAACTGTTTTTT. This encodes CASSLGSLQGVGEKLFF.

CDR3: CASSTGAWDNSPLHF. Written as DNA, the CDR3 is TGTGCCAGCAGTACGGGGGCCTGGGATAATTCACCCCTCCACTTT. V usage is TRBV28 and J usage is TRBJ1-6, with TRBD1 as a possible D gene (6 bases). The V end was cut by 5 bases, the J end by 5 bases, with 13 bases between. The CDR3 sequence is 15 residues long. Germline CDR1 MDHEN, CDR2 SYDVKM.

The chain uses TRBV11-2 and TRBJ1-2; 8 nucleotides agree with TRBD1. The V gene end was trimmed by 6 bases and the J gene end by 8 bases; junction bases not matched to a gene: 11. CDR1 is SGHAT and CDR2 is FQNNGV in the germline V gene. The CDR3 has 14 residues. The CDR3 region is CASRSTGEGGGYTF. The CDR3 DNA follows: TGTGCCAGCAGGTCGACAGGGGAAGGAGGGGGCTACACCTTC. Supplemented by reference TRBV11-2 and TRBJ1-2, the full variable domain reads EAGVAQSPRYKIIEKRQSVAFWCNPISGHATLYWYQQILGQGPKLLIQFQNNGVVDDSQLPKDRFSAERLKGVDSTLKIQPAKLEDSAVYLCASRSTGEGGGYTFGSGTRLTVV.

The CDR3 DNA sequence: TGTGCCAGCAGCAGAGGGACTAGCGGGGCACGAAGCACAGATACGCAGTATTTT. This gives the protein CASSRGTSGARSTDTQYF. The chain recombines TRBV7-2 with TRBJ2-3; 13 nucleotides agree with TRBD2. The CDR3 spans 18 residues. With 5 bases clipped from V and 0 bases from J, the junction kept 8 bases outside the gene matches. The V gene's germline CDR1 is SGHTA and CDR2 FQGNSA. The complete variable domain, with remaining parts taken from reference TRBV7-2 and TRBJ2-3, reads GAGVSQSPSNKVTEKGKDVELRCDPISGHTALYWYRQSLGQGLEFLIYFQGNSAPDKSGLPSDRFSAERTGGSVSTLTIQRTQQEDSAVYLCASSRGTSGARSTDTQYFGPGTRLTVL.

The V gene is TRBV15, the J gene TRBJ1-3; 9 nucleotides line up with TRBD1. From germline, CDR1 is LNHNV and CDR2 YYDKDF (reference sequence). The CDR3 is 14 residues long. After removal of 9 bases from V and 1 base from J, the junction contained 4 bases not matched to a gene. The CDR3 protein is CATQDRGSGNTIYF. The DNA for the CDR3 is TGTGCCACGCAAGACAGGGGGTCTGGAAACACCATATATTTT.